The next 30 T cell receptor beta chains were all read from a single sample in a study of blood T cell repertoires in COVID-19. Clones were sequenced by immunoSEQ multiplex PCR, and TCRdb holds only the in-frame ones, with some missing. The repertoire holds some 260,000 clones, 70% to 85% seen once, with around 3.4% in the top ten. The source material was peripheral blood. The origin of the receptors is a woman older than 75 with acute or convalescent COVID-19.

The chain links TRBV5-1 to TRBJ2-1; 9 bases match TRBD2. Germline assignment: CDR1 SGHRS and CDR2 YFSETQ. The CDR3 covers 17 residues. Losses at the gene ends were 6 bases for V and 4 bases for J; bases not matched to a gene: 14. The CDR3 sequence is CASKRASGTSDYNEQFF. For the CDR3, the DNA is TGCGCCAGCAAGAGGGCTAGCGGGACTTCGGATTACAATGAGCAGTTCTTC.

The chain uses TRBV11-3 and TRBJ2-2; 9 nucleotides match TRBD1. J lost 3 bases, V lost 2 bases, and 4 bases had no gene match. The CDR3 runs 16 residues. Germline V gene sequence: CDR1 SGHNT, CDR2 YENEEA. The CDR3 coding sequence is TGTGCCAGCAGCTTAATGGGACAGGGTGACACCGGGGAGCTGTTTTTT. Residues: CASSLMGQGDTGELFF.

This CDR3 is CASSQDLGQYEAFF. In nucleotides, the CDR3 is TGCGCCAGCAGCCAAGATCTTGGTCAGTATGAAGCTTTCTTT. The chain links TRBV4-3 to TRBJ1-1; D call uncertain. V lost 0 bases, J lost 7 bases, and 12 bases lay in between. This CDR3 has 14 residues. Germline loops: CDR1 LGHNA, CDR2 YSLEER.

This rearrangement joins TRBV7-2 to TRBJ1-3; D is unclear. V lost 5 bases and J 0 bases, leaving 11 bases between the germline ends. This CDR3 is 15 amino acids long. Per the germline V gene, CDR1 is SGHTA and CDR2 is FQGNSA. The CDR3 bases are TGTGCCAGCAGCGTCGGAGTCAGCTCTGGAAACACCATATATTTT. This encodes CASSVGVSSGNTIYF. The full variable domain, in which reference TRBV7-2 and TRBJ1-3 provide the parts outside the CDR3, is GAGVSQSPSNKVTEKGKDVELRCDPISGHTALYWYRQSLGQGLEFLIYFQGNSAPDKSGLPSDRFSAERTGGSVSTLTIQRTQQEDSAVYLCASSVGVSSGNTIYFGEGSWLTVV.

This clone was observed once. This sequence joins TRBV21-1 and TRBJ2-7; the table's D gene call, TRBD2, was not cross checked with the DNA. TRBV21-1 counts as a pseudogene. This CDR3 is built from 16 residues. Here the CDR3 DNA reads TGTGCCAGCAGCACCTACGGGACTAGCGGTTCCTACGAGCAGTACTTC. Translated, it gives CASSTYGTSGSYEQYF.

The V gene is TRBV7-9, the J gene TRBJ1-5; weak D call: TRBD1 (5 bases). V lost 1 base, J lost 7 bases, and 14 bases lay in between. The CDR3 contains 15 residues. Germline-derived CDR1 and CDR2 are SEHNR and FQNEAQ (reference sequence). The CDR3: CASSLGGAIGQPQHF. DNA of the CDR3: TGTGCCAGCAGCTTAGGCGGGGCAATCGGCCAGCCCCAGCATTTT.

This clone came up a few times. The J gene is TRBJ2-3, the V gene TRBV7-2, with 10 nucleotides matching TRBD2. Germline values: CDR1 SGHTA, CDR2 FQGNSA. This CDR3 has 14 amino acids. Trimming took 6 bases from V and 7 from J; bases not matched to a gene: 7. Here the CDR3 DNA reads TGTGCCAGCAGACCTAGCGGGGGACTGAATACGCAGTATTTT. Amino acids: CASRPSGGLNTQYF.

The V and J genes are TRBV2 and TRBJ1-1; the match to TRBD1 covers 7 bases. V lost 8 bases, J lost 1 base, and 4 bases stayed unmatched. This CDR3 region has 13 residues. The germline CDR1 and CDR2 sequences are SNHLY and FYNNEI. CDR3 sequence (DNA): TGTGCCAGCCTGAGGGGGCGGAACACTGAAGCTTTCTTT. It is translated as CASLRGRNTEAFF.

V gene TRBV19 combines with J gene TRBJ2-7; TRBD1 matches 10 bases. V shed 8 bases, J shed 5 bases, and the junction held 12 bases outside the gene matches. The CDR3 consists of 15 residues. Germline values: CDR1 LNHDA, CDR2 SQIVND (reference sequence). CDR3 amino acids: CASPADRGTSHEQYF. CDR3 in DNA: TGTGCCAGTCCGGCGGACAGGGGGACATCCCACGAGCAGTACTTC.

The genes are TRBV3-1 (or the pseudogene TRBV3-2) and TRBJ1-6; 8 positions match TRBD1. J gave up 8 bases and V 4 bases, and 19 bases lay outside the gene matches. This CDR3 spans 19 amino acids. The V gene's germline CDR1 is LGHDT and CDR2 YNNKEL (reference sequence). The CDR3 reads CASSPQPRPVQGGYSPLHF. The DNA for the CDR3 is TGTGCCAGCAGCCCCCAGCCGCGTCCTGTACAGGGGGGGTATTCACCCCTCCACTTT.

The chain links TRBV27 to TRBJ2-7; D is ambiguous. The CDR3 sequence is 14 residues long. Germline-derived CDR1 and CDR2 are MNHEY and SMNVEV (reference sequence). V was trimmed by 3 bases and J by 5 bases, leaving 14 bases between them. The CDR3 sequence: CASSFLGTQDEQYF. In DNA form, the CDR3 reads TGTGCCAGCAGTTTTCTGGGTACTCAGGACGAGCAGTACTTC.

The V and J genes are TRBV5-6 and TRBJ1-2, with 8 bases aligning to TRBD1. The CDR3 length is 15 residues. J lost 7 bases, V lost 0 bases, and 8 bases had no gene match. Germline V lookup: CDR1 SGHDT, CDR2 YYEEEE. The CDR3 here is CASSLEPQGAGGYTF. As DNA, the CDR3 is TGTGCCAGCAGCTTGGAGCCGCAGGGGGCTGGTGGCTACACCTTC.

This sequence joins TRBV7-2 and TRBJ2-7; possibly TRBD2 for D (7 bases). The CDR3 loop spans 13 amino acids. V was cut by 5 bases and J by 7 bases, with 15 bases left in between. The germline V gene encodes CDR1 SGHTA and CDR2 FQGNSA. As DNA, the CDR3 is TGTGCCAGCAGCGGGGGGGCAGGTCGGGAGCAGTACTTC. It specifies CASSGGAGREQYF. The whole variable domain, remainder taken from reference TRBV7-2 and TRBJ2-7, is GAGVSQSPSNKVTEKGKDVELRCDPISGHTALYWYRQSLGQGLEFLIYFQGNSAPDKSGLPSDRFSAERTGGSVSTLTIQRTQQEDSAVYLCASSGGAGREQYFGPGTRLTVT.

The chain joins TRBV11-3 to TRBJ2-1, with TRBD2 matching 8 bases. With 4 bases clipped from V and 4 bases from J, the junction kept 12 bases outside the gene matches. This CDR3 spans 17 amino acids. Germline V gene sequence: CDR1 SGHNT, CDR2 YENEEA. CDR3 protein: CASSSGRAGGLYNEQFF. CDR3 DNA sequence: TGTGCCAGCAGCTCAGGGAGGGCGGGGGGCCTTTACAATGAGCAGTTCTTC.

The rearrangement joins TRBV29-1 to TRBJ2-1; D is ambiguous. Germline values: CDR1 SQVTM, CDR2 ANQGSEA. The CDR3 is made up of 11 amino acids. V was trimmed by 5 bases and J by 6 bases, leaving 8 bases between them. DNA of the CDR3: TGCAGCGTTTCTCCCAGCAATGAGCAGTTCTTC. Protein sequence: CSVSPSNEQFF.

The V and J genes are TRBV19 and TRBJ2-5; a weak D match, TRBD2 (5 bases). CDR3 length: 15 amino acids. Germline values: CDR1 LNHDA, CDR2 SQIVND (reference sequence). The V gene lost 5 bases and the J gene lost 5 bases, with 18 bases spanning the gap. Here the CDR3 reads CASSPQEVPGETQYF. In nucleotides, the CDR3 is TGTGCCAGTAGTCCCCAGGAGGTTCCGGGGGAGACCCAGTACTTC.

V and J are TRBV6-5 and TRBJ1-6; D uncertain. Germline CDR1 MNHEY, CDR2 SVGAGI. V was clipped by 6 bases and J by 9 bases, with 18 bases between them. This CDR3 spans 15 amino acids. CDR3 loop: CASRREGIGISPLHF. The CDR3 bases are TGTGCCAGCAGGAGAGAGGGTATTGGTATTTCACCCCTCCACTTT.

The V call is TRBV6-2 or TRBV6-3, the J call TRBJ1-5; D is undetermined. This CDR3 is built from 14 residues. CDR1 is MNHEY and CDR2 is SVGEGT in the germline V gene. V lost 5 bases to trimming and J lost 6 bases, with 14 bases between them. CDR3 in DNA: TGTGCCAGCAGTCAGGCCTCGGTTGTTCAGCCCCAGCATTTT. It translates to CASSQASVVQPQHF.

Turning to this clone: In the same sample, other DNA sequences code for this CDR3. The chain has TRBV19 and TRBJ1-2; D remains ambiguous. From germline, CDR1 is LNHDA and CDR2 SQIVND (reference sequence). The CDR3 length is 11 residues. Trimming left V 6 bases short and J 1 base short, with 3 bases between. This CDR3 is CASSYNYGYTF. In DNA, the CDR3 is TGTGCCAGTAGCTATAACTATGGCTACACCTTC.

This clone was detected only once. The chain recombines TRBV2 with TRBJ1-5; 7 positions agree with TRBD1. CDR1 and CDR2 from the germline V gene are SNHLY and FYNNEI. The CDR3 has 14 residues. The V gene end was trimmed by 6 bases and the J gene end by 2 bases; junction bases not matched to a gene: 4. The CDR3 bases are TGTGCCAGCAGGTTAGACAGGGGCAATCAGCCCCAGCATTTT. Translated, it gives CASRLDRGNQPQHF. Filled out from reference TRBV2 and TRBJ1-5, the complete variable domain reads EPEVTQTPSHQVTQMGQEVILRCVPISNHLYFYWYRQILGQKVEFLVSFYNNEISEKSEIFDDQFSVERPDGSNFTLKIRSTKLEDSAMYFCASRLDRGNQPQHFGDGTRLSIL.

This clone was seen only once. This chain uses TRBV4-1 with TRBJ1-5; 8 nucleotides line up with TRBD1. CDR3 length: 15 amino acids. Germline CDR1 and CDR2: MGHRA and YSYEKL. J gave up 3 bases and V 4 bases, and 5 bases lay outside the gene matches. The CDR3: CASSPRTGINQPQHF. In nucleotides, the CDR3 is TGCGCCAGCAGCCCCCGGACAGGGATCAATCAGCCCCAGCATTTT.

The chain couples TRBV11-2 to TRBJ1-4, with D perhaps TRBD1 (5 bases). Trimming removed 1 base from V and 5 bases from J, with 8 bases in between. This CDR3 has 14 residues. The V gene's germline CDR1 is SGHAT and CDR2 FQNNGV. CDR3 coding DNA: TGTGCCAGCAGCTTAGTGGGGCCAAATGAAAAACTGTTTTTT. Translating gives CASSLVGPNEKLFF. The variable domain in full, completed from reference TRBV11-2 and TRBJ1-4, reads EAGVAQSPRYKIIEKRQSVAFWCNPISGHATLYWYQQILGQGPKLLIQFQNNGVVDDSQLPKDRFSAERLKGVDSTLKIQPAKLEDSAVYLCASSLVGPNEKLFFGSGTQLSVL.

This clone appeared once. The genes are TRBV7-9 and TRBJ1-1, with D uncertain. From germline, CDR1 is SEHNR and CDR2 FQNEAQ (reference sequence). CDR3 length: 14 amino acids. The V end lost 3 bases, the J end lost 3 bases, and 11 bases lay between the germline ends. CDR3 sequence reads: CASSFEIEYTEAFF. The DNA of the CDR3 is TGTGCCAGCAGCTTTGAGATAGAATACACTGAAGCTTTCTTT.

The rearrangement joins TRBV7-2 to TRBJ2-7; TRBD2 aligns across 14 bases. The J segment lost 4 bases and the V segment lost 3 bases, leaving 5 bases of the junction unmatched. This CDR3 comprises 16 residues. Germline values: CDR1 SGHTA, CDR2 FQGNSA. CDR3 protein: CASSLTSGGATYEQYF. CDR3 bases: TGTGCCAGCAGCTTGACTAGCGGGGGGGCTACTTACGAGCAGTACTTC.

The J gene is TRBJ2-5, the V gene TRBV7-9; perhaps TRBD1 as D (6 bases). V was cut by 3 bases and J by 0 bases, with 8 bases left in between. CDR3 length: 14 amino acids. CDR1 and CDR2 (germline): SEHNR, FQNEAQ (reference sequence). Here the CDR3 DNA reads TGTGCCAGCAGCTTCGGACAGAACCAAGAGACCCAGTACTTC. Amino acid sequence: CASSFGQNQETQYF.

This chain connects TRBV15 to TRBJ1-1; D is unresolved. The CDR3 spans 15 residues. V was clipped by 5 bases and J by 4 bases, with 17 bases between them. From germline, CDR1 is LNHNV and CDR2 YYDKDF (reference sequence). CDR3 sequence: CATSPLSRYLTEAFF. The CDR3, as DNA: TGTGCCACCAGCCCCCTATCTCGATATCTCACTGAAGCTTTCTTT.

The V call is TRBV27, the J call TRBJ2-3; D is possibly TRBD1 (6 bases). This CDR3 has 16 residues. Germline-derived CDR1 and CDR2 are MNHEY and SMNVEV (reference sequence). Deletions cut 8 bases from V and 6 bases from J, with 24 bases between. CDR3 amino acids: CASFRLVQGPGDTQYF. CDR3 nucleotides: TGTGCCAGCTTTAGGTTGGTCCAGGGGCCGGGGGATACGCAGTATTTT.

The chain recombines TRBV9 with TRBJ2-1; 7 bases align to TRBD2. Germline values: CDR1 SGDLS, CDR2 YYNGEE. Trimming at V came to 6 bases and at J to 0 bases, leaving 6 bases not matched to a gene. The CDR3 has 15 amino acids. CDR3 in amino acids: CASNLGGSSYNEQFF. The CDR3 coding sequence is TGTGCCAGCAACCTGGGGGGGAGCTCCTACAATGAGCAGTTCTTC. Full variable domain (remainder filled in from reference TRBV9 and TRBJ2-1): DSGVTQTPKHLITATGQRVTLRCSPRSGDLSVYWYQQSLDQGLQFLIQYYNGEERAKGNILERFSAQQFPDLHSELNLSSLELGDSALYFCASNLGGSSYNEQFFGPGTRLTVL.

J is TRBJ2-1 and V is TRBV6-2 or TRBV6-3; D possibly corresponds to TRBD1 (7 bases). This CDR3 is built from 17 residues. CDR1 is MNHEY, CDR2 SVGEGT, per germline. The germline V and J ends were trimmed by 6 bases and 7 bases, with 25 bases remaining between them. The CDR3 nucleotides are TGTGCCAGCAGCCCCCACTTGACAGGGTGGAGGGGGAATGAGCAGTTCTTC. As protein: CASSPHLTGWRGNEQFF.

This clone appeared once. The CDR3 DNA reads as TGTGCCAGCAGCTTAGGGGCCAACTCTGGAAACACCATATATTTT. Its protein is CASSLGANSGNTIYF. The V and J genes are TRBV7-9 and TRBJ1-3; D ambiguous. CDR1 and CDR2 from the germline V gene are SEHNR and FQNEAQ (reference sequence). Deletions cut 1 base from V and 0 bases from J, with 7 bases between. The CDR3 runs 15 residues.